Sequencing of this T cell receptor (beta chain) was carried out in a study of cytotoxic CD8 clonotypes in ibrutinib-treated CLL. This CDR3 has 13 residues. V lost 1 base, J lost 3 bases, and 7 bases lay in between. Germline V gene lookup returns CDR1 MNHEY and CDR2 SMNVEV (reference sequence). Sequencing was performed with immunoSEQ multiplex PCR; in TCRdb, only in-frame clones are kept and a portion is missing. The table lists 140,000 or so clones, approximately 80% of them singletons. This chain links TRBV27 with TRBJ2-7, with D possibly TRBD2 on 5 matching bases. This TCR was sampled from a human donor with chronic lymphocytic leukemia. The input for sequencing was PBMCs, taken after 12 months of ibrutinib treatment. The CDR3 bases are TGTGCCAGCAGTTTATTCGGGATCTACGAGCAGTACTTC. It encodes CASSLFGIYEQYF.